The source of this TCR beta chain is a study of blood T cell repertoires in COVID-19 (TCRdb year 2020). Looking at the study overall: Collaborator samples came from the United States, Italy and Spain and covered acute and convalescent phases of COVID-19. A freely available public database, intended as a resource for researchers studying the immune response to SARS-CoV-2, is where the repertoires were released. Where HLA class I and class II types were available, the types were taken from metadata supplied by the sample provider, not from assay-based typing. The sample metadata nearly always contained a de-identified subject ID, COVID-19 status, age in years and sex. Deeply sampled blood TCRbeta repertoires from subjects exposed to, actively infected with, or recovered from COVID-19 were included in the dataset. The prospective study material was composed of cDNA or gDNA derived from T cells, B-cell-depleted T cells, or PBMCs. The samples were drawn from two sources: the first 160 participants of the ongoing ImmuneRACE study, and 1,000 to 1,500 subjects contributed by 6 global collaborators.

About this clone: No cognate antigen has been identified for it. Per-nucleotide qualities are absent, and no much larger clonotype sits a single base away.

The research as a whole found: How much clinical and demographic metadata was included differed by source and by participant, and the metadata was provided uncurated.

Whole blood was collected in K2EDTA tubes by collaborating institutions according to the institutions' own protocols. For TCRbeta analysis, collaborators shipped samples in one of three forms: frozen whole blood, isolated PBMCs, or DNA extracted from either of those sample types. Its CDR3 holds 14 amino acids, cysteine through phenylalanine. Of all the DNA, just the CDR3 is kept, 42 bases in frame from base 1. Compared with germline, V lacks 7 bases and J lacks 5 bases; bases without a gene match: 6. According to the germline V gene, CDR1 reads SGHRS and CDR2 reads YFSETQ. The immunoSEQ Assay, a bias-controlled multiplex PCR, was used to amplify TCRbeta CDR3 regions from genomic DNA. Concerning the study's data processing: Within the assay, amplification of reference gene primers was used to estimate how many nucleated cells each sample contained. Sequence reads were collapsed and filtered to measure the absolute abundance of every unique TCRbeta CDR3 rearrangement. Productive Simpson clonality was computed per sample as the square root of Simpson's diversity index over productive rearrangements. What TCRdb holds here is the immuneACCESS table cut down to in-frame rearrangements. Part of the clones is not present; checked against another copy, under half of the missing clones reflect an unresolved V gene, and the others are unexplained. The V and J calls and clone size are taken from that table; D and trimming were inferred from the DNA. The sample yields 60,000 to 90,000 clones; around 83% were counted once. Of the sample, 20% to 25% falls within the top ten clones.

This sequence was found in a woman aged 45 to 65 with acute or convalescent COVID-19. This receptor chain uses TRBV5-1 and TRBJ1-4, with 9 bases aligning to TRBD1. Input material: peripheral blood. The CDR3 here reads CASCEGTGNEKLFF. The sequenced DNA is TGCGCCAGCTGCGAAGGGACAGGGAATGAAAAACTGTTTTTT.